The clone carrying this T cell receptor beta chain occurred once. Germline assignment: CDR1 SGHKS and CDR2 YYEKEE (reference sequence). The CDR3 covers 13 residues. Trimming cost V 4 bases and J 6 bases; bases outside gene matches: 3. This sample is drawn from a study of shared clonotypes between healthy human individuals. Measured with immunoSEQ multiplex PCR; TCRdb has only the in-frame clones, and not every one. The sample carries millions of clones, about 95% recorded once. Terminally differentiated effector memory CD45RA+ cells were excluded from the naive CD8 cells, which were CD45RO-negative and positively selected for CCR7.

Material: naive CD8+ T cells sorted from blood. The V and J genes are TRBV5-5 and TRBJ1-5, with TRBD1 matching over 8 bases. The sequence was obtained from a man younger than 30 in good health. This CDR3 is CASSQGAGQPQHF. Here the CDR3 DNA reads TGTGCCAGCAGCCAGGGGGCGGGTCAGCCCCAGCATTTT.